The sample holds one count of the clone carrying this TCR beta chain. The data were taken from a study of ipilimumab plus nivolumab after autologous stem cell transplantation. Repertoires were generated with immunoSEQ multiplex PCR, while TCRdb's copy carries only in-frame clones and drops some. The sample lists fewer than 85,000 clones, around 80% seen once, with roughly 2% in the top ten. This TCR derives from a male donor with diffuse large B-cell lymphoma. Sequencing was performed on PBMCs, taken in a trial of ipilimumab plus nivolumab as post-transplant consolidation.

CDR3 sequence reads: CASSVGLRGAVSDTQYF. CDR3 bases: TGCGCCAGCAGCGTGGGGCTACGGGGGGCCGTATCAGATACGCAGTATTTT. V and J are TRBV5-1 and TRBJ2-3; perhaps TRBD2 as D (7 bases). The CDR3 contains 17 residues. Looked up from germline, CDR1 is SGHRS and CDR2 is YFSETQ. With 4 bases removed from V and 4 bases from J, the gap between germline ends came to 22 bases. The complete variable domain, with remaining parts taken from reference TRBV5-1 and TRBJ2-3, reads KAGVTQTPRYLIKTRGQQVTLSCSPISGHRSVSWYQQTPGQGLQFLFEYFSETQRNKGNFPGRFSGRQFSNSRSEMNVSTLELGDSALYLCASSVGLRGAVSDTQYFGPGTRLTVL.